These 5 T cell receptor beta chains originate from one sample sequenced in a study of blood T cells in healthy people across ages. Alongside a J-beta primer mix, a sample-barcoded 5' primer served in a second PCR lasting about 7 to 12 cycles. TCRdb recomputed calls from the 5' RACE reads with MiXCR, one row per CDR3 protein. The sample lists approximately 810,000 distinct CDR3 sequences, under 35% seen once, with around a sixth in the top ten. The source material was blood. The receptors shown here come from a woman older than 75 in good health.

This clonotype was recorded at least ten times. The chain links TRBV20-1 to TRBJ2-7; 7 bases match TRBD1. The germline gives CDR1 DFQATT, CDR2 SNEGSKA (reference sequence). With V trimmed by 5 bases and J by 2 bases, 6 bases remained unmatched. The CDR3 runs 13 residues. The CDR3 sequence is CSALRTGTYEQYF. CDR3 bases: TGCAGTGCTCTACGGACAGGAACCTACGAGCAGTACTTC.

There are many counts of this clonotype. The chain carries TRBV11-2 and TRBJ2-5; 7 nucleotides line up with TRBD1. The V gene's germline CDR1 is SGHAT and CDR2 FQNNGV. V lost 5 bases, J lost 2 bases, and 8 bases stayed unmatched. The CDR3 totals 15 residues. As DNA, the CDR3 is TGTGCCAGCAGCCGCGCAGGACAGGATCAAGAGACCCAGTACTTC. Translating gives CASSRAGQDQETQYF.

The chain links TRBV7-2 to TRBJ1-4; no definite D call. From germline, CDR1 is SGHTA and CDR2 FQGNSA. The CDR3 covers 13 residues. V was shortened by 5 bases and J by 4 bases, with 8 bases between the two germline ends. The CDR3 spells CASSGRLNEKLFF. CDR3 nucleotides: TGTGCCAGCAGCGGGCGACTTAATGAAAAACTGTTTTTT.

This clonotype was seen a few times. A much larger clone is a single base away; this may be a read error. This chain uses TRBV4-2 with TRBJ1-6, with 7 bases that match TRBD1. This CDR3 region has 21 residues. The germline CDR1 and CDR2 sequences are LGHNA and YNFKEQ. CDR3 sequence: CASGQEASTGNRGSYNSPLHF. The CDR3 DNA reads TGTGCCAGCGGCCAAGAGGCCTCGACAGGGAATAGGGGCTCCTATAATTCACCCCTCCACTTT.

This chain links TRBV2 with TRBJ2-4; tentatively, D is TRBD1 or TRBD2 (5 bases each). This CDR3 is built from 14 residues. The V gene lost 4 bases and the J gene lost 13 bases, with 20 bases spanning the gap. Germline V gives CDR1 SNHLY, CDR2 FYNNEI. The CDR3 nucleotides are TGTGCCAGCAGTGCCACAGGACTCCAGAGGGAGCAGTACTTC. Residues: CASSATGLQREQYF. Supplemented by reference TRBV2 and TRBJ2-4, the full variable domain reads EPEVTQTPSHQVTQMGQEVILRCVPISNHLYFYWYRQILGQKVEFLVSFYNNEISEKSEIFDDQFSVERPDGSNFTLKIRSTKLEDSAMYFCASSATGLQREQYFGAGTRLSVL.